The 14 T cell receptor beta chains presented below share a single source sample, sequenced in a study of radiation and T cells in renal cell carcinoma. Sequencing was performed with immunoSEQ multiplex PCR; in TCRdb, only in-frame clones are kept and a portion is missing. The sample contains roughly 100,000 clones, 75% to 85% of which appear only once. Indicated time point: blood 4 weeks post-SBRT, at nephrectomy. The treatment denotes: 15 Gy SBRT to primary tumor, nephrectomy 4 weeks later. Specimen: blood, collected from a patient whose treatment included radiotherapy and nephrectomy. Source of these receptors: a man in his sixties with renal cell carcinoma.

This chain connects TRBV5-1 to TRBJ2-5; D not resolved. This CDR3 has 16 residues. V lost 0 bases to trimming and J lost 5 bases, with 17 bases between them. CDR1 is SGHRS, CDR2 YFSETQ, per germline. DNA for the CDR3: TGCGCCAGCAGCTTGGAAGGGCAGGCCAGGCGGGAGACCCAGTACTTC. Translated, it gives CASSLEGQARRETQYF.

J is TRBJ1-2 and V is TRBV27, with D possibly being TRBD1 (6 bases). CDR1 and CDR2 from the germline V gene are MNHEY and SMNVEV (reference sequence). The V end lost 6 bases, the J end lost 0 bases, and 26 bases lay between the germline ends. This CDR3 region has 19 residues. The CDR3 DNA sequence: TGTGCCAGCAGCTTAACAGCGACAGGACTTAGATCGACTAACTATGGCTACACCTTC. Its translation is CASSLTATGLRSTNYGYTF.

This chain uses TRBV27 with TRBJ1-5, with a possible D match to TRBD1 (6 bases). Deletions cut 6 bases from V and 5 bases from J, with 17 bases between. Germline V lookup: CDR1 MNHEY, CDR2 SMNVEV (reference sequence). The length of the CDR3 is 15 residues. This CDR3 reads CASRLNRDIYQPQHF. The CDR3 DNA follows: TGTGCCAGCAGGCTTAACCGGGACATCTATCAGCCCCAGCATTTT.

This clone is a singleton in its sample. V and J are TRBV5-1 and TRBJ2-3; 9 nucleotides align to TRBD1. CDR3 length: 14 residues. Germline V gives CDR1 SGHRS, CDR2 YFSETQ. With 0 bases clipped from V and 4 bases from J, the junction kept 0 bases outside the gene matches. CDR3 protein: CASSLGQGADTQYF. The CDR3 nucleotides read TGCGCCAGCAGCTTGGGACAGGGGGCAGATACGCAGTATTTT.

For this clone: Other DNA variants within this sample encode the same CDR3. This chain uses TRBV19 with TRBJ2-4; TRBD1 might be the D (5 bases). Germline values: CDR1 LNHDA, CDR2 SQIVND (reference sequence). The CDR3 has 11 amino acids. Between the trimmed V and J ends, which lost 8 bases and 8 bases, there was a span of 10 bases. The CDR3 DNA is TGTGCCAGTTCGATAGGGGACATTCAGTACTTC. It is translated as CASSIGDIQYF.

The rearrangement joins TRBV13 to TRBJ1-1; possible D gene TRBD1, 6 bases. Germline V gene data show CDR1 as PRHDT and CDR2 as FYEKMQ (reference sequence). Deletions cut 0 bases from V and 1 base from J, with 9 bases between. This CDR3 spans 15 amino acids. CDR3 region: CASSLGIQGNTEAFF. The CDR3 DNA follows: TGTGCCAGCAGCTTAGGGATACAGGGGAACACTGAAGCTTTCTTT.

This clone showed up just once. This chain links TRBV10-3 with TRBJ2-7; the D gene is possibly TRBD1 (5 bases). The CDR3 contains 15 residues. CDR1 is ENHRY and CDR2 is SYGVKD in the germline V gene. Trimming pared 5 bases from V and 0 bases from J, leaving 14 bases between. For the CDR3, the DNA is TGTGCCATCAGTCCACGTTTAGGACACTCCTACGAGCAGTACTTC. Its translation: CAISPRLGHSYEQYF.

This clone was detected only a few times. The rearrangement links TRBV28 to TRBJ2-7; maybe TRBD1 (5 bases). Germline CDR1 is MDHEN and CDR2 is SYDVKM. Trimming removed 4 bases from V and 4 bases from J, with 20 bases in between. The CDR3 covers 16 residues. Here the CDR3 DNA reads TGTGCCAGCAGTTCCCACGTGAAGGGGCCCTTATACGAGCAGTACTTC. Protein sequence: CASSSHVKGPLYEQYF.

The chain is built from TRBV4-1 and TRBJ1-3, with TRBD1 as a possible D gene (5 bases). Trimming pared 0 bases from V and 2 bases from J, leaving 11 bases between. This CDR3 has 16 residues. Per germline, CDR1 MGHRA and CDR2 YSYEKL. The CDR3: CASSQEGGHPGNTIYF. The CDR3 DNA reads TGCGCCAGCAGCCAAGAGGGCGGACATCCTGGAAACACCATATATTTT.

The V gene is TRBV29-1, the J gene TRBJ2-7; D is perhaps TRBD1 (5 bases). Trimming removed 3 bases from V and 6 bases from J, with 18 bases in between. This CDR3 region has 14 residues. CDR1 and CDR2 from the germline V gene are SQVTM and ANQGSEA. This chain's CDR3 is CSVEMGLNPLEQYF. Written as DNA, the CDR3 is TGCAGCGTTGAGATGGGGCTAAATCCCCTCGAGCAGTACTTC.

The chain combines TRBV28 with TRBJ2-7; D may be TRBD1 (5 bases). The CDR3 spans 15 residues. The ends were cut back, 5 bases at V and 5 bases at J, with 19 bases in the middle. Per the germline V gene, CDR1 is MDHEN and CDR2 is SYDVKM. The chain's CDR3 is CASSRRGREDDEQYF. CDR3 nucleotide sequence: TGTGCCAGCAGTCGCCGAGGCAGGGAAGACGACGAGCAGTACTTC.

The chain links TRBV19 to TRBJ2-7, with D perhaps being TRBD1 or TRBD2 (6 bases each). Trimming shortened V by 7 bases and J by 6 bases, and 19 bases separated the two germline ends. The CDR3 is 14 residues long. From germline, CDR1 is LNHDA and CDR2 SQIVND (reference sequence). The chain's CDR3 is CASTQSPGAGEQYF. Here the CDR3 DNA reads TGTGCCAGTACCCAATCGCCGGGGGCGGGCGAGCAGTACTTC.

V and J are TRBV7-9 and TRBJ2-2; 15 bases agree with TRBD2. The CDR3 is 18 amino acids. Germline CDR1 is SEHNR and CDR2 is FQNEAQ (reference sequence). V dropped 7 bases and J dropped 5; count of bases not matched to a gene: 11. CDR3 in DNA: TGTGCCAGCACCCCCGGGACTAGCGGGAGGCCGGGGACCGGGGAGCTGTTTTTT. Translating gives CASTPGTSGRPGTGELFF.

V and J are TRBV9 and TRBJ2-1; 8 bases align to TRBD2. This CDR3 spans 15 amino acids. Germline V gene lookup returns CDR1 SGDLS and CDR2 YYNGEE. Trimming removed 2 bases from V and 10 bases from J; junction bases left unmatched: 11. The CDR3 nucleotides are TGTGCCAGCAGCGTTACTAGCGGTGCAGGGCAAGAGCAGTTCTTC. Protein sequence: CASSVTSGAGQEQFF.